These T cell receptor beta chains were read from a single sample in a study of blood T cell repertoires in COVID-19. TCRdb keeps only in-frame clones here, not all; method: immunoSEQ multiplex PCR. This table holds 85,000 or so clones, about nine tenths found once. The source material was peripheral blood. These TCRs come from a man in his fifties or sixties with active or convalescent COVID-19. Both conserved end residues are part of each CDR3. Fields, in order: D gene, V gene, J gene, clone size, CDR3 protein, CDR3 DNA. D genes are given only for firm matches. The size of a clone is reported for some rows only, either as once, few or many, or as a class for expanded clones.

>TRBD1|TRBV10-3|TRBJ2-3|once
CAIRGDRGQADTQYF
TGTGCCATCAGGGGGGACAGGGGGCAGGCAGATACGCAGTATTTT
>TRBD2|TRBV6-2/TRBV6-3|TRBJ2-1|-
CASSYPAGGSYNEQFF
TGTGCCAGCAGTTATCCAGCGGGGGGGTCCTACAATGAGCAGTTCTTC
>TRBD1|TRBV5-1|TRBJ1-1|-
CASSLTLGTGVTNTEAFF
TGCGCCAGCAGCCTCACATTGGGGACAGGGGTAACGAACACTGAAGCTTTCTTT
>-|TRBV5-4|TRBJ1-2|-
CASSLSAGARDGYTF
TGTGCCAGCAGCTTGTCGGCAGGGGCCCGGGATGGCTACACCTTC
>TRBD2|TRBV5-1|TRBJ2-1|-
CASSPETSVVNEQFF
TGCGCCAGCAGCCCCGAAACTAGCGTTGTTAATGAGCAGTTCTTC
>-|TRBV28|TRBJ1-2|-
CASSGQYSYGYTF
TGTGCCAGCAGTGGGCAGTACTCCTATGGCTACACCTTC
>-|TRBV20-1|TRBJ2-1|-
CSARSVNEQFF
TGCAGTGCTAGATCAGTTAATGAGCAGTTCTTC
>TRBD2|TRBV5-6|TRBJ2-3|-
CASSHLTSGRTDTQYF
TGTGCCAGCAGCCACTTGACTAGCGGGAGGACAGATACGCAGTATTTT
>-|TRBV5-6|TRBJ1-1|-
CASSLLRASGTEAFF
TGTGCCAGCAGCTTGTTGAGGGCGTCGGGCACTGAAGCTTTCTTT
>-|TRBV30|TRBJ2-5|-
CAWSAGGGRETQYF
TGTGCCTGGAGTGCCGGTGGGGGGAGAGAGACCCAGTACTTC
>-|TRBV6-5|TRBJ1-1|-
CASTRGAVNTEAFF
TGTGCCAGCACCCGGGGGGCAGTGAACACTGAAGCTTTCTTT
>-|TRBV24-1|TRBJ2-3|-
CATSDSPGYTQYF
TGTGCCACCAGTGACTCCCCAGGGTATACGCAGTATTTT
>TRBD1|TRBV18|TRBJ1-2|-
CASSLGTGEDGYTF
TGTGCCAGCTCACTCGGGACAGGGGAAGATGGCTACACCTTC
>TRBD2|TRBV11-2|TRBJ2-1|-
CASSLIGGGAYNEQFF
TGTGCCAGCAGCTTAATCGGCGGGGGGGCCTACAATGAGCAGTTCTTC
>TRBD1|TRBV6-1|TRBJ1-3|-
CASSVDRAGTGNTIYF
TGTGCCAGCAGTGTCGACAGGGCAGGCACTGGAAACACCATATATTTT
>TRBD2|TRBV4-1|TRBJ2-1|-
CASSRSGNVYNEQFF
TGCGCCAGCAGCCGCAGCGGGAACGTTTACAATGAGCAGTTCTTC
>-|TRBV28|TRBJ2-4|-
CASSTPESGLAKNIQYF
TGTGCCAGTTCGACACCAGAAAGCGGATTAGCCAAAAACATTCAGTACTTC
>-|TRBV19|TRBJ2-1|-
CASSTITSIASIHEQFF
TGTGCCAGTAGTACCATCACATCGATCGCCAGTATCCATGAGCAGTTCTTC
>-|TRBV18|TRBJ2-5|-
CASSTKPPIQETQYF
TGTGCCAGCTCCACCAAGCCACCTATCCAAGAGACCCAGTACTTC
>-|TRBV6-1|TRBJ2-7|-
CASSEPTYEQYF
TGTGCCAGCAGTGAACCCACCTACGAGCAGTACTTC
>TRBD1|TRBV9|TRBJ1-4|-
CASSARTGAGEKLFF
TGTGCCAGCAGCGCCCGGACAGGGGCGGGTGAAAAACTGTTTTTT
>-|TRBV7-2|TRBJ2-5|-
CASSLWTIPPETQYF
TGTGCCAGCAGCTTATGGACTATACCCCCAGAGACCCAGTACTTC
>-|TRBV28|TRBJ2-7|-
CASSLVQRTFHSYEQYF
TGTGCCAGCAGTTTGGTGCAGCGGACTTTCCACTCCTACGAGCAGTACTTC
>-|TRBV19|TRBJ1-1|-
CASTRANTEAFF
TGTGCCAGTACAAGAGCGAACACTGAAGCTTTCTTT
>-|TRBV7-8|TRBJ2-1|-
CASSLELNEQFF
TGTGCCAGCAGCTTAGAGCTCAATGAGCAGTTCTTC
>TRBD1|TRBV7-2|TRBJ2-7|once
CASSSRKGQGYGEQYF
TGTGCCAGCAGCTCCCGGAAAGGACAGGGGTATGGCGAGCAGTACTTC
>TRBD1|TRBV23-1|TRBJ2-7|-
CASSPPAGTGRNF
TGCGCCAGCAGTCCTCCTGCAGGGACAGGGCGGAACTTC
>TRBD2|TRBV7-8|TRBJ2-1|-
CASSLNLAGELGEQFF
TGTGCCAGCAGCTTAAACTTAGCGGGAGAATTAGGTGAGCAGTTCTTC
>TRBD2|TRBV19|TRBJ2-7|-
CASSTRLADYEQYF
TGTGCCAGTAGTACCCGACTAGCTGACTACGAGCAGTACTTC
>-|TRBV3-1/TRBV3-2|TRBJ2-3|-
CASSRQNTDTQYF
TGTGCCAGCAGCCGACAGAACACAGATACGCAGTATTTT
>TRBD2|TRBV3-1/TRBV3-2|TRBJ2-3|-
CASSSTTSGRGTDTQYF
TGTGCCAGCAGCTCCACGACTAGCGGGAGGGGCACAGATACGCAGTATTTT
>TRBD1|TRBV27|TRBJ2-2|-
CASSTWTGGYTGELFF
TGTGCCAGCAGTACCTGGACAGGGGGGTATACCGGGGAGCTGTTTTTT
>TRBD1|TRBV27|TRBJ1-1|once
CASSPGAPQGAGTEAFF
TGTGCCAGCAGTCCCGGTGCCCCACAGGGGGCGGGCACTGAAGCTTTCTTT
>TRBD1|TRBV24-1|TRBJ1-1|-
CATSGAGTDMNTEAFF
TGTGCCACCAGCGGGGCCGGGACAGACATGAACACTGAAGCTTTCTTT
>TRBD1|TRBV5-1|TRBJ1-4|-
CASSSTGELGVGGVLFF
TGCGCCAGCAGCTCGACAGGGGAACTTGGGGTTGGCGGGGTACTGTTTTTT
>TRBD2|TRBV18|TRBJ2-3|-
CASSLGRATDTQYF
TGTGCCAGCTCACTCGGGAGGGCCACAGATACGCAGTATTTT
>-|TRBV5-1|TRBJ2-6|-
CASSVTSYYTEVGVPGANVLTF
TGCGCCAGCAGCGTGACATCTTACTACACGGAGGTCGGGGTGCCGGGGGCCAACGTCCTGACTTTC
>-|TRBV6-5|TRBJ1-1|-
CASRNSGSYTEAFF
TGTGCCAGCAGGAATTCAGGATCGTACACTGAAGCTTTCTTT
>TRBD2|TRBV6-1|TRBJ2-2|-
CASSELAGDTGELFF
TGTGCCAGCAGTGAACTAGCGGGAGACACCGGGGAGCTGTTTTTT
>-|TRBV6-2/TRBV6-3|TRBJ2-6|-
CASSWSRSGANVLTF
TGTGCCAGCAGTTGGTCGCGGTCTGGGGCCAACGTCCTGACTTTC
>TRBD1|TRBV18|TRBJ1-1|-
CASSPPFNAGGTEAFF
TGTGCCAGCTCACCACCGTTTAATGCAGGGGGCACTGAAGCTTTCTTT
>-|TRBV30|TRBJ2-3|-
CAWRTGSTDTQYF
TGTGCCTGGAGGACGGGGAGCACAGATACGCAGTATTTT
>-|TRBV3-1/TRBV3-2|TRBJ1-4|-
CASSQASRGNEKLFF
TGTGCCAGCAGCCAAGCCTCCAGGGGCAACGAAAAACTGTTTTTT
>TRBD1|TRBV30|TRBJ1-1|-
CAWHRDRGLGTEAFF
TGTGCCTGGCACCGGGACAGGGGGCTGGGCACTGAAGCTTTCTTT
>TRBD1|TRBV12-3/TRBV12-4|TRBJ1-6|-
CASTGQANSPLHF
TGTGCCAGTACGGGACAGGCTAATTCACCCCTCCACTTT
>-|TRBV28|TRBJ2-3|-
CASSLGGGVGDTQYF
TGTGCCAGCAGTTTAGGAGGGGGGGTAGGAGATACGCAGTATTTT
>-|TRBV3-1/TRBV3-2|TRBJ1-4|-
CASSQGSRGEKLFF
TGTGCCAGCAGCCAAGGGTCCAGGGGTGAAAAACTGTTTTTT
>TRBD1|TRBV5-4|TRBJ2-3|-
CASSWAGTGISTDTQYF
TGTGCCAGCAGCTGGGCCGGGACAGGGATTAGCACAGATACGCAGTATTTT
>TRBD1|TRBV5-1|TRBJ1-3|-
CASSLATGAGNTIYF
TGCGCCAGCAGCTTGGCAACAGGGGCTGGAAACACCATATATTTT
>-|TRBV24-1|TRBJ2-1|few
CATRGQPDYNEQFF
TGTGCCACCAGGGGCCAGCCTGATTACAATGAGCAGTTCTTC
>TRBD1|TRBV15|TRBJ1-5|-
CATSRVQDRGLQPQHF
TGTGCCACCAGCAGAGTCCAGGACAGGGGGCTTCAGCCCCAGCATTTT
>-|TRBV4-3|TRBJ1-4|-
CASSQEGRVFEKLFF
TGCGCCAGCAGCCAAGAGGGCAGGGTTTTCGAAAAACTGTTTTTT
>-|TRBV3-1/TRBV3-2|TRBJ2-1|-
CASSQDLSTARVGEQFF
TGTGCCAGCAGCCAAGATCTGTCCACCGCGAGGGTGGGTGAGCAGTTCTTC
>-|TRBV3-1/TRBV3-2|TRBJ2-2|-
CASSLQGGELFF
TGTGCCAGCAGCCTTCAGGGCGGGGAGCTGTTTTTT
>-|TRBV28|TRBJ1-6|-
CASRAGSSGDSPLHF
TGTGCCAGCAGGGCAGGGAGCTCAGGGGATTCACCCCTCCACTTT